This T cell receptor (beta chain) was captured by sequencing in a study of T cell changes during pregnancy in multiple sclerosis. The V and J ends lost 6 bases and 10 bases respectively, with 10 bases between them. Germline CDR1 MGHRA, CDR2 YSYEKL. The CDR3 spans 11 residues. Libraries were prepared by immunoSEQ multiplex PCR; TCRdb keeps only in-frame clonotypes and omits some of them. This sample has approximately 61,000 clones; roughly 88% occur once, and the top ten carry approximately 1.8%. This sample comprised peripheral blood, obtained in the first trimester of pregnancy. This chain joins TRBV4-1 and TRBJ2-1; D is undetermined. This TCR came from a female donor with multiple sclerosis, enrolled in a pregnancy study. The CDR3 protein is CASSHYGEQFF. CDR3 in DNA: TGCGCCAGCAGTCACTACGGCGAGCAGTTCTTC.